These 5 T cell receptor beta chains came from one sample sequenced in a study of OX40 agonist ivuxolimab in advanced cancers. This table comes from immunoSEQ multiplex PCR, and its TCRdb copy is limited to in-frame clones, with some not included. The sample includes about 50,000 clones, about four fifths of them seen just once. Sequencing was performed on CD4+ or CD8+ T cells sorted from blood, taken in a trial of the OX40 agonist ivuxolimab. All receptors come from an adult with an advanced solid tumor such as melanoma, head and neck, liver or kidney cancer.

This clone has just a few counts. The V gene is TRBV29-1, the J gene TRBJ2-7; D may correspond to TRBD1 or TRBD2 (5 bases each). Germline V gives CDR1 SQVTM, CDR2 ANQGSEA. The CDR3 consists of 12 residues. Trimming stripped 4 bases from V and 7 bases from J, with 14 bases between. In DNA form, the CDR3 reads TGCAGCGTTGGAGGGGCGACGGGGGAGCAGTACTTC. This encodes CSVGGATGEQYF.

CDR3 bases: TGTGCCAGCAGCTCCTACAGGGATTTTAACACTGAAGCTTTCTTT. Amino acids: CASSSYRDFNTEAFF. The J gene is TRBJ1-1, the V gene TRBV11-2; D may be TRBD1 (6 bases). The CDR3 is 15 amino acids. Germline CDR1 and CDR2: SGHAT and FQNNGV. Trimming removed 4 bases at V and 2 bases at J, with 14 bases between.

The chain has TRBV27 and TRBJ2-6; D remains ambiguous. Between the trimmed V and J ends, which lost 6 bases and 0 bases, there was a span of 15 bases. Germline V CDR1 and CDR2: MNHEY, SMNVEV (reference sequence). CDR3 length: 17 amino acids. In nucleotides, the CDR3 is TGTGCCAGCAGCTCAGTAATATCGTTCTCTGGGGCCAACGTCCTGACTTTC. Its translation is CASSSVISFSGANVLTF.

This chain joins TRBV15 and TRBJ1-4, with D hard to call. CDR3 length: 14 residues. Germline-derived CDR1 and CDR2 are LNHNV and YYDKDF (reference sequence). V shed 1 base and J shed 7 bases, with 10 bases lying between them. The CDR3 here is CATSRGGGSEKLFF. For the CDR3, the DNA is TGTGCCACCAGCAGAGGTGGAGGTAGTGAAAAACTGTTTTTT.

The rearrangement joins TRBV6-5 to TRBJ1-2, with D maybe TRBD1 (6 bases). CDR3 size: 15 residues. Germline V gene sequence: CDR1 MNHEY, CDR2 SVGAGI. V shed 0 bases and J shed 7 bases, with 15 bases lying between them. The CDR3 loop reads CASSYSYGTLSGYTF. The CDR3 DNA reads as TGTGCCAGCAGTTACTCGTACGGGACACTAAGTGGCTACACCTTC.